The clone carrying this TCR beta chain appeared a few times. Germline V gene lookup returns CDR1 LNHDA and CDR2 SQIVND (reference sequence). Between the trimmed V and J ends, which lost 10 bases and 5 bases, there was a span of 14 bases. This CDR3 is 13 amino acids long. TCRdb processed the RT-PCR reads anew with MiXCR; each CDR3 protein has one entry. The sample includes 650,000 to 800,000 distinct CDR3 sequences, 14% of them seen just once. This receptor was obtained from a female donor in good health, serving as a healthy control. The chain links TRBV19 to TRBJ2-2; tentative D call: TRBD2 (6 bases). Sequencing input: memory CD4+ T cells from blood. CDR3 sequence: CATSSGFTGELFF. The CDR3 region has the DNA TGTGCCACCTCGAGCGGGTTTACCGGGGAGCTGTTTTTT.